This TCR beta chain was sequenced for a study of cytomegalovirus exposure and HLA in healthy donors. Findings of the study overall: Three of the chains that were CMV-associated were confirmed in vitro to be specific for CMV antigens. The study designated 150 or so TCR beta chains cytomegalovirus-associated.

There are 15 residues in the CDR3. V gave up 0 bases and J gave up 7 bases; unmatched junction bases: 4. Germline V lookup: CDR1 LGHNA, CDR2 YSLEER. A multiplex PCR was run with 60 Vbeta primers and 13 Jbeta primers. Assay: immunoSEQ multiplex PCR; the TCRdb copy retains only in-frame clones and omits some. The table shows 55,000 to 90,000 clones, with around 78% occurring only once. Points on this clone: What it binds is unknown.

The sequenced sample consisted of PBMCs. This clonotype originated in a man aged 50 to 60 in good health and CMV-seronegative. J is TRBJ1-4 and V is TRBV4-3; the match to TRBD1 covers 8 bases. CDR3 DNA: TGCGCCAGCAGCCAAGATCTGACAGGGGTTGAAAAACTGTTTTTT. This encodes CASSQDLTGVEKLFF.